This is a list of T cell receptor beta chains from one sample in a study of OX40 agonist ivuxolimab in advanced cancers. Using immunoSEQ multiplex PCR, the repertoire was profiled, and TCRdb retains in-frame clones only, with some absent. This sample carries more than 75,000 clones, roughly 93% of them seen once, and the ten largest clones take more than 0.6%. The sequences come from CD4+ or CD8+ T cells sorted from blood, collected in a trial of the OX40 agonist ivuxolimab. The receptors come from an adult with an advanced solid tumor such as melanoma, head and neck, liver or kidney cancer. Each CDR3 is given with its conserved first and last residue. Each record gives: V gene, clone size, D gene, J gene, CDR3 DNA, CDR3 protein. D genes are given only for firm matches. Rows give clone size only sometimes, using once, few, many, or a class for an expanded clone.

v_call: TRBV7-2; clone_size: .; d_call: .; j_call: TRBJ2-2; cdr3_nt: TGTGCCAGCAGCTTAGTTGCCACCGGGGAGCTGTTTTTT; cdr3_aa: CASSLVATGELFF
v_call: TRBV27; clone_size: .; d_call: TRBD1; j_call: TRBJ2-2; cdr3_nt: TGTGCCAGTAAACGGACAGGGGGCGCAGCCGGGGAGCTGTTTTTT; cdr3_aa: CASKRTGGAAGELFF
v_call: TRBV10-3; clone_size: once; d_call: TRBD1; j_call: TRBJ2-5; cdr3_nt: TGTGCCATCAGCGCTAGGGACAGGGGGATGGAGACCCAGTACTTC; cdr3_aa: CAISARDRGMETQYF
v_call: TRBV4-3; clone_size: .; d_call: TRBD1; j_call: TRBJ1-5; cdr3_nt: TGCGCCAGCAGCCAAGATTTGACAGGGGGGGCCCAGCATTTT; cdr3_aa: CASSQDLTGGAQHF
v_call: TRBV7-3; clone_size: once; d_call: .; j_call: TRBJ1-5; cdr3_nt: TGTGCCAGCAGTCCAGGGGTGGGGCAGCCCCAGCATTTT; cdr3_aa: CASSPGVGQPQHF
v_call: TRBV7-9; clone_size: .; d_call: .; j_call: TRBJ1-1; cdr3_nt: TGTGCCAGCAGCTTAGTGGAGGAGACTGAAGCTTTCTTT; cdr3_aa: CASSLVEETEAFF
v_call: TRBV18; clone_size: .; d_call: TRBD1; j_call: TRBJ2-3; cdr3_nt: TGTGCCAGCTCACCACCGAACAGGGGCCAAGCAGATACGCAGTATTTT; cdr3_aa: CASSPPNRGQADTQYF
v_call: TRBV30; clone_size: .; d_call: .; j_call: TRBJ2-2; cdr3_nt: TGTGCCTGGAGCGGTGTTTCCGGACTCACCGGGGAGCTGTTTTTT; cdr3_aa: CAWSGVSGLTGELFF
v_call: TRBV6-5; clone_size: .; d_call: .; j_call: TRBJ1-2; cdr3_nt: TGTGCCAGCAGTTACTCGGCGGAAAACTATGGCTACACCTTC; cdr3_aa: CASSYSAENYGYTF
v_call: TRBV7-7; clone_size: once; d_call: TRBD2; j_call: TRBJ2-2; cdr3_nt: TGTGCCAGCAGTCGACTAGCGGGGGGCAACACCGGGGAGCTGTTTTTT; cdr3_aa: CASSRLAGGNTGELFF
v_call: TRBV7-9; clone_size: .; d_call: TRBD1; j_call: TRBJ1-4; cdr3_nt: TGTGCCAGCAGCCCGGCCAAGGGACAGGGGGTTGCAAAACTGTTTTTT; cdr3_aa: CASSPAKGQGVAKLFF
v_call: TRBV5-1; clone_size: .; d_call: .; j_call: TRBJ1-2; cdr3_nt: TGCGCCAGCAGCTTGGTAGGCGGCGGTCCTAACTATGGCTACACCTTC; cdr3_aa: CASSLVGGGPNYGYTF
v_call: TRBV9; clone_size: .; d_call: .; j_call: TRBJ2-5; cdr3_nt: TGTGCCAGCAGCGTAGGACAGGGAGGAGAGACCCAGTACTTC; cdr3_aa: CASSVGQGGETQYF